What follows are 30 T cell receptor beta chains derived from one specimen sequenced in a study of T cell repertoires in cytomegalovirus infection. These receptors are not linked to any known antigen. TCRdb independently ran MiXCR on the reads; one entry per CDR3 protein. The sample records 640,000 or so distinct CDR3 sequences, about 33% being singletons. The sample consisted of cultured PBMCs, taken from culture after CMV antigen stimulation. All receptors derive from a human donor in good health (CMV status not recorded). Some clones in this sample may be carry-over from other donors' samples.

The V gene is TRBV7-2, the J gene TRBJ2-5; D could derive from TRBD1 or TRBD2 (7 bases each). Looked up from germline, CDR1 is SGHTA and CDR2 is FQGNSA. This CDR3 has 16 residues. V was clipped by 0 bases and J by 1 base, with 12 bases between them. The CDR3 DNA is TGTGCCAGCAGCTTAGCGGGGGGGACAGCCCAAGAGACCCAGTACTTC. Protein product: CASSLAGGTAQETQYF. The full variable domain, in which reference TRBV7-2 and TRBJ2-5 provide the parts outside the CDR3, is GAGVSQSPSNKVTEKGKDVELRCDPISGHTALYWYRQSLGQGLEFLIYFQGNSAPDKSGLPSDRFSAERTGGSVSTLTIQRTQQEDSAVYLCASSLAGGTAQETQYFGPGTRLLVL.

CDR3 sequence: CASSQDSRNLYEQYF. The CDR3 nucleotides are TGCGCCAGCAGCCAAGACTCACGGAACCTCTACGAGCAGTACTTC. The V and J genes are TRBV4-3 and TRBJ2-7, with D uncertain. The V gene lost 0 bases and the J gene lost 3 bases, with 12 bases spanning the gap. CDR3 length equals 15 residues. In germline, CDR1 is LGHNA, CDR2 YSLEER.

The V gene is TRBV28, the J gene TRBJ2-4; maybe TRBD2 (5 bases). The CDR3 loop spans 13 amino acids. The germline gives CDR1 MDHEN, CDR2 SYDVKM. Trimming left V 8 bases short and J 6 bases short, with 14 bases between. CDR3 in DNA: TGTGCCAGCGAGGCAGGCCGGGGAAACATTCAGTACTTC. Its translation is CASEAGRGNIQYF.

The chain joins TRBV28 to TRBJ2-5; tentative D call: TRBD2 (6 bases). The V gene lost 7 bases and the J gene lost 6 bases, with 21 bases spanning the gap. Germline V gene lookup returns CDR1 MDHEN and CDR2 SYDVKM. This CDR3 comprises 15 residues. CDR3 sequence reads: CASTSPGGGGKTQYF. The CDR3 DNA follows: TGTGCCAGCACGTCACCTGGAGGTGGGGGGAAGACCCAGTACTTC.

The chain combines TRBV15 with TRBJ1-1; D might be TRBD1 (5 bases). Germline loops: CDR1 LNHNV, CDR2 YYDKDF (reference sequence). The CDR3 sequence is 14 residues long. V was pared by 0 bases and J by 8 bases, with 13 bases between. DNA of the CDR3: TGTGCCACCAGCAGAGAGGCAGGGAGCTTCGAAGCTTTCTTT. As protein: CATSREAGSFEAFF.

This clonotype was seen more than once but under ten times. The chain couples TRBV28 to TRBJ1-4; a weak D match, TRBD1 (5 bases). V lost 4 bases to trimming and J lost 6 bases, with 18 bases between them. The CDR3 sequence is 16 residues long. CDR1 and CDR2 (germline): MDHEN, SYDVKM. The CDR3 nucleotides read TGTGCCAGCAGTTCGAAGAAGGGAGGGGAGGATGAAAAACTGTTTTTT. Translated, it gives CASSSKKGGEDEKLFF.

This clonotype was detected a few times. The J gene is TRBJ2-2, the V gene TRBV2; 14 positions match TRBD2. The CDR3 has 18 amino acids. J was trimmed by 7 bases and V by 4 bases; bases with no gene match: 11. Germline V CDR1 and CDR2: SNHLY, FYNNEI. For the CDR3, the DNA is TGTGCCAGCAGTGCCGCTTTGGGACTAGCGGGAGAGGACGGGGAGCTGTTTTTT. This codes for CASSAALGLAGEDGELFF.

This clonotype has at least ten counts. The V gene is TRBV7-2, the J gene TRBJ2-1, with D perhaps being TRBD1 or TRBD2 (5 bases each). Looked up from germline, CDR1 is SGHTA and CDR2 is FQGNSA. The CDR3 length is 17 residues. Trimming cost V 1 base and J 4 bases, with 17 bases left between them. Written as DNA, the CDR3 is TGTGCCAGCAGCTTAGGGGGCGGACTCGGCAGGTACAATGAGCAGTTCTTC. Protein product: CASSLGGGLGRYNEQFF.

The chain employs TRBV6-2 or TRBV6-3 and TRBJ1-5; possible D gene TRBD1, 5 bases. The CDR3 is 18 residues long. Looked up from germline, CDR1 is MNHEY and CDR2 is SVGEGT. V lost 2 bases and J lost 0, with 17 bases in between. This CDR3 is CASSYPRDGFSSNQPQHF. The DNA of the CDR3 is TGTGCCAGCAGTTACCCCAGGGACGGATTTTCTAGCAATCAGCCCCAGCATTTT.

Remarks on this clonotype: This clone may be a read error of a much larger clone one base away. This chain connects TRBV12-3 or TRBV12-4 to TRBJ1-1; a possible D gene is TRBD1 (6 bases). This CDR3 comprises 14 residues. CDR3 sequence reads: CAGSFQGFNTEAFF. The CDR3 nucleotides read TGTGCCGGCAGTTTCCAGGGGTTCAACACTGAAGCTTTCTTT.

V gene TRBV18 combines with J gene TRBJ2-3, with D hard to call. CDR3 length: 14 amino acids. Germline-derived CDR1 and CDR2 are KGHSH and LQKENI. V was pared by 1 base and J by 6 bases, with 11 bases between. CDR3 loop: CASSPQGSGDTQYF. The CDR3, as DNA: TGTGCCAGCTCACCACAGGGATCCGGCGATACGCAGTATTTT.

This chain uses TRBV11-2 with TRBJ2-1; D is ambiguous. Germline V gene data show CDR1 as SGHAT and CDR2 as FQNNGV. V was trimmed by 2 bases and J by 6 bases, leaving 8 bases between them. CDR3 length equals 13 residues. CDR3 in amino acids: CASSLSRLNEQFF. CDR3 DNA sequence: TGTGCCAGCAGCTTATCCAGGCTCAATGAGCAGTTCTTC.

This clonotype occurred a few times. This chain joins TRBV7-9 and TRBJ1-1; D remains unclear. Deletions cut 2 bases from V and 5 bases from J, with 12 bases between. The V gene's germline CDR1 is SEHNR and CDR2 FQNEAQ (reference sequence). The CDR3 has 14 residues. This CDR3 is CASSLSYSGTEAFF. The CDR3 coding sequence is TGTGCCAGCAGCTTATCCTATTCTGGGACTGAAGCTTTCTTT. The full variable domain, its missing parts supplied by reference TRBV7-9 and TRBJ1-1, is DTGVSQNPRHKITKRGQNVTFRCDPISEHNRLYWYRQTLGQGPEFLTYFQNEAQLEKSRLLSDRFSAERPKGSFSTLEIQRTEQGDSAMYLCASSLSYSGTEAFFGQGTRLTVV.

Only a few counts were recorded for this clonotype. The J gene is TRBJ1-2, the V gene TRBV30, with D unresolved. V was pared by 3 bases and J by 8 bases, with 22 bases between. The CDR3 has 15 amino acids. Per germline, CDR1 GTSNPN and CDR2 SVGIG (reference sequence). In nucleotides, the CDR3 is TGTGCCTGGAGAGCTAAAAGTGCTCAGGATCGGGGCTACACCTTC. Its protein product is CAWRAKSAQDRGYTF.

The chain carries TRBV5-8 and TRBJ2-2; D gene uncertain. Deletions cut 0 bases from V and 5 bases from J, with 11 bases between. Germline V gene sequence: CDR1 SGHTS, CDR2 YDEGEE. The CDR3 extends over 15 amino acids. CDR3 loop: CASSLEGRITGELFF. CDR3 sequence (DNA): TGTGCCAGCAGCTTGGAGGGTAGGATAACCGGGGAGCTGTTTTTT. Combining the CDR3 with reference TRBV5-8 and TRBJ2-2 gives the whole variable domain EAGVTQSPTHLIKTRGQQATLRCSPISGHTSVYWYQQALGLGLQFLLWYDEGEERNRGNFPPRFSGRQFPNYSSELNVNALELEDSALYLCASSLEGRITGELFFGEGSRLTVL.

The table lists this clonotype with a few counts. The chain carries TRBV6-2 or TRBV6-3 and TRBJ2-1, with 7 bases fitting TRBD2. Germline CDR1 is MNHEY and CDR2 is SVGEGT. V lost 5 bases to trimming and J lost 7 bases; unmatched junction nucleotides: 14. The CDR3 contains 16 residues. As DNA, the CDR3 is TGTGCCAGCAGTCGTTCCGGGACTACCCTCCCTAATGAGCAGTTCTTC. Translated, it gives CASSRSGTTLPNEQFF.

This CDR3 is CSARELAGAQETQYF. As DNA, the CDR3 is TGCAGTGCTAGAGAGCTAGCGGGGGCACAAGAGACCCAGTACTTC. The rearrangement links TRBV20-1 to TRBJ2-5, with TRBD2 matching over 10 bases. The germline CDR1 and CDR2 sequences are DFQATT and SNEGSKA (reference sequence). With 0 bases clipped from V and 2 bases from J, the junction kept 3 bases outside the gene matches. The CDR3 consists of 15 residues.

This clonotype was detected many times. The gene calls are TRBV7-8 and TRBJ2-1; tentative D call: TRBD2 (5 bases). The CDR3 runs 15 residues. In germline, CDR1 is SGHVS, CDR2 FQNEAQ. The ends were cut back, 7 bases at V and 2 bases at J, with 15 bases in the middle. CDR3: CASTPKSGAYNEQFF. CDR3 nucleotides: TGTGCCAGCACCCCCAAGAGCGGAGCCTACAATGAGCAGTTCTTC. Full variable domain (missing parts from reference TRBV7-8 and TRBJ2-1): GAGVSQSPRYKVAKRGQDVALRCDPISGHVSLFWYQQALGQGPEFLTYFQNEAQLDKSGLPSDRFFAERPEGSVSTLKIQRTQQEDSAVYLCASTPKSGAYNEQFFGPGTRLTVL.

This clonotype was seen only a few times. This chain joins TRBV6-1 and TRBJ1-1; 7 bases are shared with TRBD1. Germline CDR1 and CDR2: MNHNS and SASEGT. V dropped 5 bases and J dropped 0; count of bases not matched to a gene: 15. CDR3 length: 18 residues. CDR3 protein: CASSIKQGFQLVNTEAFF. The DNA for the CDR3 is TGTGCCAGCAGTATCAAACAGGGGTTTCAACTAGTGAACACTGAAGCTTTCTTT.

The sample holds a few counts of this clonotype. The chain uses TRBV28 and TRBJ2-3; 10 bases match TRBD1. V shed 7 bases, J shed 5 bases, and the junction held 6 bases outside the gene matches. Per the germline V gene, CDR1 is MDHEN and CDR2 is SYDVKM. The CDR3 is 14 residues long. The CDR3 protein is CASKGGQGIDTQYF. In DNA, the CDR3 is TGTGCCAGCAAGGGGGGACAGGGGATAGATACGCAGTATTTT.

The chain joins TRBV4-1 to TRBJ2-2; D might be TRBD1 or TRBD2, each matching 5 bases. CDR1 is MGHRA, CDR2 YSYEKL, per germline. The CDR3 length is 13 residues. The CDR3 protein is CSSSQDGGGELFF. The CDR3 bases are TGCTCTAGCAGCCAAGATGGGGGAGGGGAGCTGTTTTTT.

This clonotype was counted only a few times. The chain carries TRBV2 and TRBJ1-2; perhaps TRBD1 as D (5 bases). The CDR3 is made up of 12 amino acids. V was cut by 5 bases and J by 3 bases, with 7 bases left in between. Germline V lookup: CDR1 SNHLY, CDR2 FYNNEI. CDR3 DNA sequence: TGTGCCAGCAGTCTACAGGACTATGGCTACACCTTC. Translation gives CASSLQDYGYTF.

This rearrangement joins TRBV6-1 to TRBJ2-3; the D is unclear. Trimming cost V 3 bases and J 4 bases, with 14 bases left between them. Germline V gives CDR1 MNHNS, CDR2 SASEGT. The CDR3 covers 15 residues. The chain's CDR3 is CASSDNPPSPDTQYF. The CDR3 DNA is TGTGCCAGCAGTGACAACCCTCCCAGCCCAGATACGCAGTATTTT.

DNA of the CDR3: TGCGCCAGCAGCTCCTCCCCCCGACCCCAAGAGACCCAGTACTTC. It encodes CASSSSPRPQETQYF. The chain recombines TRBV5-1 with TRBJ2-5; no clear D. The CDR3 sequence is 15 residues long. The germline V and J ends were trimmed by 3 bases and 1 base, with 13 bases remaining between them. Looked up from germline, CDR1 is SGHRS and CDR2 is YFSETQ.

This clonotype has just a few counts. The chain links TRBV5-6 to TRBJ1-1, with no clear D. The CDR3 totals 12 residues. V shed 0 bases and J shed 7 bases, with 7 bases lying between them. Germline V lookup: CDR1 SGHDT, CDR2 YYEEEE. The DNA of the CDR3 is TGTGCCAGCAGCTTGGTGGGCTATGAAGCTTTCTTT. Translating gives CASSLVGYEAFF. Supplemented by reference TRBV5-6 and TRBJ1-1, the full variable domain reads DAGVTQSPTHLIKTRGQQVTLRCSPKSGHDTVSWYQQALGQGPQFIFQYYEEEERQRGNFPDRFSGHQFPNYSSELNVNALLLGDSALYLCASSLVGYEAFFGQGTRLTVV.

The rearrangement joins TRBV6-5 to TRBJ2-7, with 8 bases fitting TRBD1. V lost 5 bases, J lost 5 bases, and 8 bases stayed unmatched. CDR1 MNHEY and CDR2 SVGAGI come from the germline V gene. This CDR3 comprises 14 residues. CDR3 nucleotide sequence: TGTGCCAGCAGTAACGGACAGGGAGTGGACGAGCAGTACTTC. As protein: CASSNGQGVDEQYF.

This clonotype was counted only a few times. The chain has TRBV7-8 and TRBJ1-4; no clear D gene. Germline V gene sequence: CDR1 SGHVS, CDR2 FQNEAQ. The CDR3 length is 17 residues. V dropped 0 bases and J dropped 0 bases, with 11 bases sitting between them. CDR3 residues: CASSLARTAATNEKLFF. Written as DNA, the CDR3 is TGTGCCAGCAGCTTAGCGCGTACAGCTGCAACTAATGAAAAACTGTTTTTT.

Points on this clonotype: Since a much larger clone is just one base distant, this may be a read error. The DNA is left out, because the CDR3 cannot be placed on it with certainty; the CDR3 is given as TCRdb lists it. The chain employs TRBV6-2 or TRBV6-3 and TRBJ1-1; the D segment call TRBD1 is taken from the table without a DNA check. The CDR3 adds up to 14 amino acids, both ends counted. Germline-derived CDR1 and CDR2 are MNHEY and SVGEGT. CDR3 protein: CASRVAGGNTEALF.

The table lists this clonotype with a few counts. The chain couples TRBV7-9 to TRBJ2-7, with a weak D call TRBD2 (6 bases). The CDR3 is made up of 16 amino acids. Germline CDR1 SEHNR, CDR2 FQNEAQ (reference sequence). V was clipped by 5 bases and J by 5 bases, with 22 bases between them. The CDR3 DNA reads as TGTGCCAGCAGCACAACATCCGGGACTCAAAGGCACGAGCAGTACTTC. Translated: CASSTTSGTQRHEQYF.

This clonotype has at least ten counts. This chain connects TRBV19 to TRBJ1-1; 8 nucleotides line up with TRBD1. V gave up 5 bases and J gave up 0 bases; unmatched junction bases: 11. The CDR3 totals 17 residues. Germline CDR1 and CDR2: LNHDA and SQIVND (reference sequence). The CDR3 sequence: CASSHPGTGVMNTEAFF. In DNA, the CDR3 is TGTGCCAGTAGTCACCCAGGGACAGGCGTCATGAACACTGAAGCTTTCTTT.